This T cell receptor beta chain appears in the sequencing data of a study of CD8+ T cells in alopecia areata. About the study: Patients in the treated group were given tofacitinib by mouth, 5 to 10 mg twice a day.

CDR3 length: 18 amino acids. Germline loops: CDR1 SGHVS, CDR2 FQNEAQ. V trimming: 4 bases; J trimming: 7 bases; junction bases outside the gene matches: 12. Cell sorting on a FACSAria was used to separate CD4+ and CD8+ T cells from the PBMCs. Sequencing used cDNA as its template, made by extracting RNA and reverse transcribing it. Sequencing was performed with immunoSEQ multiplex PCR; in TCRdb, only in-frame clones are kept and a portion is missing. The profile covers around 250,000 clones, with around 67% appearing a single time and approximately 1.2% taken by the ten largest. The sequence was obtained from a human donor with alopecia areata. The sequenced sample was CD4+ T cells sorted from blood, obtained at week 0. The chain recombines TRBV7-8 with TRBJ1-6, with 11 bases aligning to TRBD1. The CDR3 DNA sequence: TGTGCCAGCAGCTGGGGGACAGGGGGTTCTTCTGGAAATTCACCCCTCCACTTT. This translates into CASSWGTGGSSGNSPLHF.